The 26 T cell receptor beta chains below were found in one sample sequenced in a study of PD-1 blockade in classical Hodgkin lymphoma. Each patient's relapse followed autologous stem cell transplantation, and brentuximab vedotin exposure varied. Profiling relied on immunoSEQ multiplex PCR, and the TCRdb table lists in-frame clones only, not all of them. This table has about 86,000 clones, under 90% appearing once. Specimen: peripheral blood mononuclear cells (PBMCs), collected at baseline. The receptors derive from a human donor with classical Hodgkin lymphoma.

This chain connects TRBV5-1 to TRBJ1-2, with TRBD1 as a possible D gene (5 bases). The CDR3 spans 16 residues. CDR1 SGHRS and CDR2 YFSETQ come from the germline V gene. Trimming removed 2 bases from V and 1 base from J, with 15 bases in between. CDR3 sequence: CASSFRQINLNYGYTF. For the CDR3, the DNA is TGCGCCAGCAGCTTCCGACAGATAAATCTTAACTATGGCTACACCTTC.

The gene calls are TRBV6-5 and TRBJ1-2; D perhaps matches TRBD1 (6 bases). The CDR3 spans 13 residues. The V gene's germline CDR1 is MNHEY and CDR2 SVGAGI. Trimming left V 7 bases short and J 4 bases short, with 13 bases between. The CDR3 sequence: CASTKSTGYGYTF. The CDR3 DNA is TGTGCCAGCACCAAATCGACAGGCTATGGCTACACCTTC.

This sequence joins TRBV5-1 and TRBJ2-7; the D gene could be TRBD1 or TRBD2 (5 bases each). The CDR3 spans 13 residues. The V gene lost 7 bases and the J gene lost 4 bases, with 15 bases spanning the gap. The germline CDR1 and CDR2 sequences are SGHRS and YFSETQ. The CDR3 here is CASGRGLDYEQYF. The DNA for the CDR3 is TGCGCCAGCGGACGGGGCCTGGATTACGAGCAGTACTTC.

The gene calls are TRBV5-5 and TRBJ2-3; TRBD2 agrees at 12 bases. The CDR3 runs 17 residues. Germline V gene data show CDR1 as SGHKS and CDR2 as YYEKEE (reference sequence). Unmatched junction bases numbered 7, after V lost 0 bases and J lost 5 bases. The CDR3: CASSLESSGRVGDTQYF. CDR3 sequence (DNA): TGTGCCAGCAGCTTGGAGTCTAGCGGGAGGGTGGGAGATACGCAGTATTTT.

V is TRBV19 and J is TRBJ2-5, with a tentative D call TRBD2 (6 bases). Germline V gene lookup returns CDR1 LNHDA and CDR2 SQIVND (reference sequence). V was trimmed by 5 bases and J by 5 bases, leaving 15 bases between them. This CDR3 is 14 amino acids long. This CDR3 reads CASSFRGGGETQYF. In DNA form, the CDR3 reads TGTGCCAGTAGTTTCCGGGGAGGTGGGGAGACCCAGTACTTC.

The chain links TRBV10-3 to TRBJ2-3, with D perhaps TRBD2 (5 bases). Germline CDR1 is ENHRY and CDR2 is SYGVKD. This CDR3 is 13 amino acids long. V lost 10 bases, J lost 2 bases, and 13 bases lay in between. CDR3 nucleotides: TGTGCCACCCAGGAGACTATCACAGATACGCAGTATTTT. It encodes CATQETITDTQYF.

This clone was seen a handful of times. DNA of the CDR3: TGTGCCAGCAGCGGAGGACTTACGATCTCCTACGAGCAGTACTTC. Translating gives CASSGGLTISYEQYF. The chain links TRBV7-9 to TRBJ2-7; D possibly corresponds to TRBD2 (5 bases). The CDR3 sequence is 15 residues long. The germline V and J ends were trimmed by 5 bases and 0 bases, with 14 bases remaining between them. Germline assignment: CDR1 SEHNR and CDR2 FQNEAQ (reference sequence).

The chain's CDR3 is CASSSAGGHTEAFF. CDR3 DNA sequence: TGTGCCAGCAGTTCCGCAGGAGGCCACACTGAAGCTTTCTTT. The V and J genes are TRBV28 and TRBJ1-1, with D uncertain. The germline V and J ends were trimmed by 4 bases and 3 bases, with 12 bases remaining between them. The V gene's germline CDR1 is MDHEN and CDR2 SYDVKM. CDR3 length: 14 amino acids.

Comment on this clone: The conserved phenylalanine or tryptophan normally closing the CDR3 is absent here, so this likely arose from a read error. The DNA is omitted, as the CDR3 cannot be located on it reliably, and the CDR3 follows TCRdb's listing. This chain links TRBV25-1 with TRBJ1-2; the D segment call TRBD1 is taken from the table without a DNA check. The germline V gene encodes CDR1 MGHDK and CDR2 SYGVNS. The CDR3 has 13 amino acids, counting both end residues. This chain's CDR3 is CASSGRDRGPQSV.

The chain couples TRBV5-1 to TRBJ1-4, with D possibly being TRBD1 (5 bases). Germline V gene lookup returns CDR1 SGHRS and CDR2 YFSETQ. The CDR3 loop spans 14 amino acids. V was shortened by 7 bases and J by 12 bases, with 22 bases between the two germline ends. This chain's CDR3 is CASSLGTGGEELFF. The DNA for the CDR3 is TGCGCCAGCTCTCTCGGGACCGGCGGAGAGGAACTGTTTTTT.

This clone has a single count. This chain uses TRBV6-6 with TRBJ1-1; D remains unclear. The germline V gene has CDR1 MNHNY and CDR2 SVGAGI (reference sequence). Trimming left V 0 bases short and J 8 bases short, with 10 bases between. CDR3 length: 13 amino acids. For the CDR3, the DNA is TGTGCCAGCAGTTACTCGAATATGCCAGAAGCTTTCTTT. As protein: CASSYSNMPEAFF.

This chain joins TRBV27 and TRBJ1-5; no clear D gene. The CDR3 extends over 16 amino acids. Germline values: CDR1 MNHEY, CDR2 SMNVEV (reference sequence). Deletions cut 0 bases from V and 2 bases from J, with 11 bases between. The CDR3 sequence: CASSLSGVRGNQPQHF. The CDR3 DNA reads as TGTGCCAGCAGTTTATCCGGGGTAAGAGGCAATCAGCCCCAGCATTTT.

This clone was seen once. The chain carries TRBV6-1 and TRBJ1-1; tentative D call: TRBD1 (6 bases). The CDR3 has 13 amino acids. Per the germline V gene, CDR1 is MNHNS and CDR2 is SASEGT. CDR3 DNA: TGTGCAGGGCGGACAGCGACGAACACTGAAGCTTTCTTT. Translation gives CAGRTATNTEAFF.

On this clone itself: The junction differs from germline at one of its ends, possibly a read error. The CDR3 loop is CASSLGLAGTEEQYF. DNA of the CDR3: TGTGCTAGCAGCTTAGGATTGGCAGGGACGGAGGAGCAGTACTTC. The chain couples TRBV7-7 to TRBJ2-7; D possibly matches TRBD1 or TRBD2 (5 bases each). The CDR3 covers 15 residues. Per the germline V gene, CDR1 is SSHAT and CDR2 is FNYEAQ (reference sequence). Supplemented by reference TRBV7-7 and TRBJ2-7, the full variable domain reads GAGVSQSPRYKVTKRGQDVTLRCDPISSHATLYWYQQALGQGPEFLTYFNYEAQPDKSGLPSDRFSAERPEGSISTLTIQRTEQRDSAMYRCASSLGLAGTEEQYFGPGTRLTVT.

The V gene is TRBV7-2, the J gene TRBJ1-3, with no clear D. The V gene lost 1 base and the J gene lost 4 bases, with 8 bases spanning the gap. This CDR3 contains 14 residues. Per germline, CDR1 SGHTA and CDR2 FQGNSA. CDR3 nucleotides: TGTGCCAGCAGCTTAGGGTCGGCCGGAAACACCATATATTTT. Translated, it gives CASSLGSAGNTIYF.

The V call is TRBV19, the J call TRBJ1-2; perhaps TRBD1 as D (6 bases). Germline assignment: CDR1 LNHDA and CDR2 SQIVND (reference sequence). CDR3 length: 12 residues. V lost 5 bases and J 8 bases, leaving 12 bases between the germline ends. CDR3 in DNA: TGTGCCAGTAGTCTACGGACAGTGGGCTACACCTTC. This codes for CASSLRTVGYTF. Drawing the rest from reference TRBV19 and TRBJ1-2, the complete variable domain is DGGITQSPKYLFRKEGQNVTLSCEQNLNHDAMYWYRQDPGQGLRLIYYSQIVNDFQKGDIAEGYSVSREKKESFPLTVTSAQKNPTAFYLCASSLRTVGYTFGSGTRLTVV.

In its sample, this clone was seen a few times. An end of the junction differs from the germline gene, which may be a read error. In the same sample, other DNA sequences code for this CDR3. The chain has TRBV28 and TRBJ1-3; no definite D call. This CDR3 is built from 14 residues. Germline lookup yields CDR1 MDHEN and CDR2 SYDVKM. CDR3 amino acids: CASSKALSGNTIYF. The CDR3 DNA follows: TGTGCAAGCAGTAAGGCCCTCTCTGGAAACACCATATATTTT.

This clone turned up a few times. The chain joins TRBV29-1 to TRBJ2-5; TRBD1 is a possible D gene (5 bases). This CDR3 is built from 13 residues. Trimming stripped 4 bases from V and 5 bases from J, with 14 bases between. Per the germline V gene, CDR1 is SQVTM and CDR2 is ANQGSEA. CDR3 sequence: CSVGGWAVETQYF. The CDR3 nucleotides are TGCAGCGTTGGGGGCTGGGCGGTGGAGACCCAGTACTTC.

This clone was counted a few times. The rearrangement links TRBV4-1 to TRBJ1-2; D is possibly TRBD1 (5 bases). The CDR3 has 15 residues. Germline CDR1 is MGHRA and CDR2 is YSYEKL. Trimming took off 1 base at V and 5 bases at J, with 14 bases between the two ends. The CDR3 protein is CASSQAQGRMYGYTF. The CDR3 DNA is TGCGCCAGCAGCCAAGCCCAGGGAAGGATGTATGGCTACACCTTC.

As DNA, the CDR3 is TGTGCCAGCAGCTCTGACAGGGGTCCTCAAGCTTTCTTT. It specifies CASSSDRGPQAFF. The chain links TRBV13 to TRBJ1-1; 8 nucleotides line up with TRBD1. V lost 4 bases, J lost 9 bases, and 7 bases stayed unmatched. The CDR3 loop spans 13 amino acids. CDR1 and CDR2 (germline): PRHDT, FYEKMQ (reference sequence).

The chain couples TRBV27 to TRBJ2-3; no firm D call. Germline CDR1 is MNHEY and CDR2 is SMNVEV (reference sequence). Trimming removed 6 bases from V and 4 bases from J, with 23 bases in between. CDR3 length: 17 residues. CDR3: CASSPGVGQPGADTQYF. The CDR3 nucleotides read TGTGCCAGCAGCCCCGGAGTAGGGCAGCCAGGCGCAGATACGCAGTATTTT.

The gene calls are TRBV7-2 and TRBJ2-1; 9 bases map to TRBD2. The CDR3 consists of 15 residues. CDR1 and CDR2 from the germline V gene are SGHTA and FQGNSA. The J segment lost 8 bases and the V segment lost 5 bases, leaving 10 bases of the junction unmatched. The CDR3 nucleotides read TGTGCCAGCAGCACACGGACTAGCGTAGGTGATGAGCAGTTCTTC. Amino acid sequence: CASSTRTSVGDEQFF.

The chain carries TRBV18 and TRBJ2-7; D not resolved. Germline assignment: CDR1 KGHSH and CDR2 LQKENI. The V end lost 3 bases, the J end lost 6 bases, and 12 bases lay between the germline ends. The CDR3 is made up of 13 amino acids. The CDR3 spells CASSPCEGCEQYF. CDR3 in DNA: TGTGCCAGCTCACCTTGTGAAGGATGCGAGCAGTACTTC. The complete variable domain, with remaining parts taken from reference TRBV18 and TRBJ2-7, reads NAGVMQNPRHLVRRRGQEARLRCSPMKGHSHVYWYRQLPEEGLKFMVYLQKENIIDESGMPKERFSAEFPKEGPSILRIQQVVRGDSAAYFCASSPCEGCEQYFGPGTRLTVT.

The DNA for the CDR3 is TGTGCCAGCAGCGGAGCCGGGACAGGGGGCTCTTACGAAAAACTGTTTTTT. Encoded protein: CASSGAGTGGSYEKLFF. The gene calls are TRBV11-2 and TRBJ1-4, with TRBD1 identical over 12 bases. Per germline, CDR1 SGHAT and CDR2 FQNNGV. CDR3 length equals 17 residues. With 5 bases clipped from V and 8 bases from J, the junction kept 12 bases outside the gene matches.

The J gene is TRBJ1-4, the V gene TRBV9; TRBD1 agrees at 10 bases. The junction had 10 bases not matched to a gene; V was cut back by 0 bases and J by 2 bases. CDR1 and CDR2 (germline): SGDLS, YYNGEE. CDR3 length: 19 amino acids. The CDR3 sequence: CASSVGRRTGGMTNEKLFF. The CDR3 bases are TGTGCCAGCAGCGTAGGTAGAAGGACAGGGGGGATGACTAATGAAAAACTGTTTTTT.

V is TRBV30 and J is TRBJ2-3; 10 bases line up with TRBD2. The CDR3 consists of 15 residues. CDR1 GTSNPN and CDR2 SVGIG come from the germline V gene (reference sequence). J gave up 4 bases and V 5 bases, and 9 bases lay outside the gene matches. CDR3 in DNA: TGTGCCTGGCTATCTAGCGGGAGTTGGGCAGATACGCAGTATTTT. Its protein is CAWLSSGSWADTQYF.